The 30 T cell receptor beta chains below were found in one sample sequenced in a study of OX40 agonist ivuxolimab in advanced cancers. Method: immunoSEQ multiplex PCR; TCRdb's copy keeps in-frame clones and lacks some. The sample gives 25,000 to 35,000 clones, about 80% of which show up once; approximately 20% is in the top ten. Sequencing used CD4+ or CD8+ T cells sorted from blood, obtained in a trial of the OX40 agonist ivuxolimab. These receptors were taken from an adult with an advanced solid tumor such as melanoma, head and neck, liver or kidney cancer.

J is TRBJ2-3 and V is TRBV6-5; maybe TRBD1 (6 bases). Germline CDR1 MNHEY, CDR2 SVGAGI. CDR3 size: 16 residues. Trimming shortened V by 0 bases and J by 2 bases, and 12 bases separated the two germline ends. Here the CDR3 DNA reads TGTGCCAGCAGTTACTCGAGGGACATAGACACAGATACGCAGTATTTT. As protein: CASSYSRDIDTDTQYF.

The V call is TRBV2, the J call TRBJ1-2; D is ambiguous. Trimming removed 6 bases at V and 8 bases at J, with 7 bases between. Looked up from germline, CDR1 is SNHLY and CDR2 is FYNNEI. The CDR3 is 10 residues long. CDR3 sequence reads: CASRESGYTF. CDR3 nucleotide sequence: TGTGCCAGCAGGGAGAGCGGCTACACCTTC.

V is TRBV7-2 and J is TRBJ2-2; D remains ambiguous. The CDR3 has 17 residues. Germline lookup yields CDR1 SGHTA and CDR2 FQGNSA. V lost 5 bases to trimming and J lost 0 bases, with 16 bases between them. The CDR3 reads CASSLNPSKANTGELFF. As DNA, the CDR3 is TGTGCCAGCAGCCTGAACCCTTCGAAAGCGAACACCGGGGAGCTGTTTTTT.

The chain recombines TRBV6-1 with TRBJ2-7; D call uncertain. This CDR3 has 11 residues. Germline-derived CDR1 and CDR2 are MNHNS and SASEGT. V lost 8 bases to trimming and J lost 2 bases, with 7 bases between them. In DNA form, the CDR3 reads TGTGCCAGCTGGGAAGCCTACGAGCAGTACTTC. Amino acid sequence: CASWEAYEQYF.

The rearrangement joins TRBV7-9 to TRBJ1-2, with unresolved D. Deletions cut 8 bases from V and 13 bases from J, with 26 bases between. The CDR3 consists of 14 residues. Germline CDR1 and CDR2: SEHNR and FQNEAQ (reference sequence). CDR3 protein: CASAKDGPTLLVTF. The CDR3 coding sequence is TGTGCCAGCGCTAAGGACGGACCCACCCTCCTAGTCACCTTC. Complete variable domain (other parts from reference TRBV7-9 and TRBJ1-2): DTGVSQNPRHKITKRGQNVTFRCDPISEHNRLYWYRQTLGQGPEFLTYFQNEAQLEKSRLLSDRFSAERPKGSFSTLEIQRTEQGDSAMYLCASAKDGPTLLVTFGSGTRLTVV.

V usage is TRBV19 and J usage is TRBJ2-3; D is unresolved. Between the trimmed V and J ends, which lost 5 bases and 2 bases, there was a span of 5 bases. The CDR3 covers 12 residues. From germline, CDR1 is LNHDA and CDR2 SQIVND (reference sequence). CDR3: CASSPSTDTQYF. CDR3 DNA sequence: TGTGCCAGTAGTCCATCCACAGATACGCAGTATTTT.

The V and J genes are TRBV7-2 and TRBJ1-6, with TRBD1 identical over 10 bases. Germline values: CDR1 SGHTA, CDR2 FQGNSA. The J segment lost 10 bases and the V segment lost 2 bases, leaving 14 bases of the junction unmatched. The CDR3 has 18 residues. The CDR3 nucleotides are TGTGCCAGCAGCTTATCCCCCCCCCTGACAGGGGGCGCCTCACCCCTCCACTTT. Its protein product is CASSLSPPLTGGASPLHF. Drawing the rest from reference TRBV7-2 and TRBJ1-6, the complete variable domain is GAGVSQSPSNKVTEKGKDVELRCDPISGHTALYWYRQSLGQGLEFLIYFQGNSAPDKSGLPSDRFSAERTGGSVSTLTIQRTQQEDSAVYLCASSLSPPLTGGASPLHFGNGTRLTVT.

V is TRBV9 and J is TRBJ1-2, with D uncertain. Germline CDR1 SGDLS, CDR2 YYNGEE. V was trimmed by 4 bases and J by 2 bases, leaving 12 bases between them. This CDR3 contains 14 residues. In DNA form, the CDR3 reads TGTGCCAGCAGCCGTAGTCCCTCCAACTATGGCTACACCTTC. It translates to CASSRSPSNYGYTF.

The chain's CDR3 is CASSLGALSSTDTQYF. The CDR3, as DNA: TGTGCCAGCAGTTTGGGGGCTTTGTCTAGCACAGATACGCAGTATTTT. V gene TRBV28 combines with J gene TRBJ2-3; D is perhaps TRBD1 (6 bases). Germline V lookup: CDR1 MDHEN, CDR2 SYDVKM. The V end was cut by 3 bases, the J end by 0 bases, with 13 bases between. The CDR3 sequence is 16 residues long.

The chain couples TRBV5-6 to TRBJ2-1; D is uncertain. Germline V gene data show CDR1 as SGHDT and CDR2 as YYEEEE. There are 13 residues in the CDR3. V shed 0 bases and J shed 4 bases, with 5 bases lying between them. The CDR3 spells CASSLGAYNEQFF. The CDR3 region has the DNA TGTGCCAGCAGCTTGGGAGCTTACAATGAGCAGTTCTTC.

J is TRBJ2-7 and V is TRBV7-2; TRBD2 matches at 8 bases. Unmatched junction bases numbered 5, after V lost 5 bases and J lost 2 bases. Germline values: CDR1 SGHTA, CDR2 FQGNSA. This CDR3 is 14 amino acids long. CDR3 sequence (DNA): TGTGCCAGCAGCCAAGGGACTAGTCCCTACGAGCAGTACTTC. Translated: CASSQGTSPYEQYF.

The rearrangement links TRBV28 to TRBJ1-1; D not certain. The germline CDR1 and CDR2 sequences are MDHEN and SYDVKM. V was trimmed by 5 bases and J by 1 base, leaving 14 bases between them. This CDR3 contains 15 residues. The CDR3 reads CASSKTLDQNTEAFF. In DNA form, the CDR3 reads TGTGCCAGCAGTAAGACCCTCGACCAGAACACTGAAGCTTTCTTT.

The chain uses TRBV7-2 and TRBJ2-4; TRBD1 matches at 11 bases. CDR3 length: 15 residues. V lost 5 bases to trimming and J lost 6 bases; unmatched junction nucleotides: 6. Germline assignment: CDR1 SGHTA and CDR2 FQGNSA. The CDR3 DNA follows: TGTGCCAGCAGCCCTCCGGGACAGGGGGGAAACATTCAGTACTTC. It specifies CASSPPGQGGNIQYF.

This chain links TRBV2 with TRBJ2-7; TRBD1 agrees at 11 bases. The germline CDR1 and CDR2 sequences are SNHLY and FYNNEI. CDR3 size: 14 residues. J gave up 7 bases and V 5 bases, and 7 bases lay outside the gene matches. The CDR3 protein is CASSIGQGAKEQYF. CDR3 in DNA: TGTGCCAGCAGTATAGGACAGGGGGCGAAAGAGCAGTACTTC.

The chain links TRBV6-1 to TRBJ2-2; perhaps TRBD2 as D (5 bases). The germline gives CDR1 MNHNS, CDR2 SASEGT. The V end lost 6 bases, the J end lost 7 bases, and 18 bases lay between the germline ends. This CDR3 is built from 15 residues. CDR3 in amino acids: CASSPLTGGGGELFF. The DNA for the CDR3 is TGTGCCAGCAGCCCCCTTACTGGAGGCGGCGGGGAGCTGTTTTTT.

V usage is TRBV21-1 and J usage is TRBJ2-7. TRBV21-1 is reported as a pseudogene. The CDR3 is 15 amino acids. DNA of the CDR3: TGTGCCAGCAGCAACAGGTCTAGGTCATTCTACGAGCAGTACTTC. It codes for CASSNRSRSFYEQYF.

The V call is TRBV2, the J call TRBJ2-2; D is perhaps TRBD1 (6 bases). The CDR3 runs 15 residues. Trimming removed 5 bases at V and 9 bases at J, with 19 bases between. The germline gives CDR1 SNHLY, CDR2 FYNNEI. DNA of the CDR3: TGTGCCAGCAGTAACCGGGACACAGCCCGGCGGGAGCTGTTTTTT. This encodes CASSNRDTARRELFF.

The chain carries TRBV30 and TRBJ2-5; 7 bases are a match to TRBD1. The CDR3 length is 13 residues. The germline CDR1 and CDR2 sequences are GTSNPN and SVGIG (reference sequence). The V and J ends lost 5 bases and 2 bases, in that order; junction bases with no gene match: 5. This CDR3 is CAWSRGRQETQYF. The CDR3 nucleotides are TGTGCCTGGTCCAGGGGGAGACAAGAGACCCAGTACTTC. Drawing the rest from reference TRBV30 and TRBJ2-5, the complete variable domain is SQTIHQWPATLVQPVGSPLSLECTVEGTSNPNLYWYRQAAGRGLQLLFYSVGIGQISSEVPQNLSASRPQDRQFILSSKKLLLSDSGFYLCAWSRGRQETQYFGPGTRLLVL.

The V and J genes are TRBV29-1 and TRBJ2-7; D is uncertain. Germline CDR1 SQVTM, CDR2 ANQGSEA. Between the trimmed V and J ends, which lost 0 bases and 2 bases, there was a span of 2 bases. The CDR3 contains 11 residues. Here the CDR3 DNA reads TGCAGCGTTGAAGAGACCTACGAGCAGTACTTC. Residues: CSVEETYEQYF.

CDR3 nucleotides: TGTGCCAGCAGCCTGAGCGGGGGGTCAGATACGCAGTATTTT. It is translated as CASSLSGGSDTQYF. V is TRBV7-2 and J is TRBJ2-3; 9 nucleotides line up with TRBD2. Trimming took 5 bases from V and 4 from J; bases not matched to a gene: 4. Per the germline V gene, CDR1 is SGHTA and CDR2 is FQGNSA. The CDR3 is made up of 14 amino acids. Supplemented by reference TRBV7-2 and TRBJ2-3, the full variable domain reads GAGVSQSPSNKVTEKGKDVELRCDPISGHTALYWYRQSLGQGLEFLIYFQGNSAPDKSGLPSDRFSAERTGGSVSTLTIQRTQQEDSAVYLCASSLSGGSDTQYFGPGTRLTVL.

This clone has a handful of counts. V gene TRBV27 combines with J gene TRBJ1-6, with 9 bases aligning to TRBD1. Germline CDR1 MNHEY, CDR2 SMNVEV (reference sequence). After removal of 6 bases from V and 7 bases from J, the junction contained 4 bases not matched to a gene. This CDR3 region has 14 residues. The DNA for the CDR3 is TGTGCCAGCAGAGGTACAGGGGGCAATTCACCCCTCCACTTT. Amino acids: CASRGTGGNSPLHF.

The gene calls are TRBV27 and TRBJ2-1; D is uncertain. Germline V gene lookup returns CDR1 MNHEY and CDR2 SMNVEV (reference sequence). V was trimmed by 0 bases and J by 5 bases, leaving 11 bases between them. The CDR3 sequence is 15 residues long. The CDR3 sequence: CASSLSMVANNEQFF. The DNA for the CDR3 is TGTGCCAGCAGTTTATCGATGGTTGCTAACAATGAGCAGTTCTTC.

The genes are TRBV5-4 and TRBJ1-6, with no clear D. Trimming pared 3 bases from V and 5 bases from J, leaving 3 bases between. CDR1 SGHNT and CDR2 YYREEE come from the germline V gene (reference sequence). The CDR3 totals 12 residues. CDR3 in amino acids: CASSWNNSPLHF. CDR3 nucleotide sequence: TGTGCCAGCAGCTGGAATAATTCACCCCTCCACTTT.

This sequence joins TRBV7-9 and TRBJ1-1; 9 bases agree with TRBD1. With 4 bases clipped from V and 1 base from J, the junction kept 7 bases outside the gene matches. CDR3 length equals 16 residues. Germline CDR1 reads SEHNR; CDR2 reads FQNEAQ (reference sequence). CDR3 residues: CASSSWKDRGNTEAFF. The CDR3 bases are TGTGCCAGCAGCTCCTGGAAGGACAGGGGGAACACTGAAGCTTTCTTT.

The chain carries TRBV9 and TRBJ1-2; D uncertain. The CDR3 loop spans 14 amino acids. Trimming removed 3 bases at V and 3 bases at J, with 12 bases between. CDR1 and CDR2 (germline): SGDLS, YYNGEE. CDR3 residues: CASSAGSGDYGYTF. DNA for the CDR3: TGTGCCAGCAGCGCGGGTTCCGGGGACTATGGCTACACCTTC. Full variable domain (missing parts from reference TRBV9 and TRBJ1-2): DSGVTQTPKHLITATGQRVTLRCSPRSGDLSVYWYQQSLDQGLQFLIQYYNGEERAKGNILERFSAQQFPDLHSELNLSSLELGDSALYFCASSAGSGDYGYTFGSGTRLTVV.

The V and J genes are TRBV19 and TRBJ1-6; 9 bases match TRBD1. Per germline, CDR1 LNHDA and CDR2 SQIVND (reference sequence). The CDR3 loop spans 17 amino acids. The V gene end was trimmed by 7 bases and the J gene end by 1 base; junction bases not matched to a gene: 8. The CDR3, as DNA: TGTGCCAGTACCCGGACAGGGGTGAGGTCCTATAATTCACCCCTCCACTTT. Translating it yields CASTRTGVRSYNSPLHF.

The rearrangement uses TRBV27 and TRBJ1-6, with TRBD1 matching over 8 bases. CDR3 length: 15 amino acids. Germline V gene sequence: CDR1 MNHEY, CDR2 SMNVEV (reference sequence). Germline trimming cut 5 bases from V and 7 bases from J; bases unmatched to any gene: 7. The CDR3 nucleotides read TGTGCCAGCAGTCCCCGACAGGGGCTAAATTCACCCCTCCACTTT. The encoded protein is CASSPRQGLNSPLHF.

The chain combines TRBV6-6 with TRBJ1-1; TRBD1 aligns across 10 bases. This CDR3 is 13 amino acids long. With 7 bases clipped from V and 12 bases from J, the junction kept 11 bases outside the gene matches. Germline CDR1 reads MNHNY; CDR2 reads SVGAGI (reference sequence). The CDR3 DNA sequence: TGTGCCAGCATACCCCGGACAGGGGGAATTTCTTTCTTT. It encodes CASIPRTGGISFF.

The gene calls are TRBV11-2 and TRBJ2-3; the match to TRBD2 covers 8 bases. There are 12 residues in the CDR3. Germline CDR1 is SGHAT and CDR2 is FQNNGV. V shed 0 bases and J 15 bases; nucleotides not matched to a gene: 5. The CDR3 DNA is TGTGCCAGCAGCTTAGAGCGGGGGGCCTTTTATTTT. Translating it yields CASSLERGAFYF.

J is TRBJ1-1 and V is TRBV6-6; 9 bases are a match to TRBD1. The CDR3 has 13 amino acids. The V gene's germline CDR1 is MNHNY and CDR2 SVGAGI (reference sequence). V gave up 9 bases and J gave up 4 bases; unmatched junction bases: 6. In DNA, the CDR3 is TGTGCCAGTCTCGACAGGGGGGGCACTGAAGCTTTCTTT. This sequence encodes CASLDRGGTEAFF.